The entry below gives a single T cell receptor beta chain sequence along with its context. The sample originates from a study of OX40 agonist ivuxolimab in advanced cancers. Using immunoSEQ multiplex PCR, the repertoire was profiled, and TCRdb retains in-frame clones only, with some absent. The table has around 64,000 clones, around 87% seen once. Germline CDR1 and CDR2: MRHNA and SNTAGT. The CDR3 is made up of 14 amino acids. V was trimmed by 6 bases and J by 1 base, leaving 12 bases between them. The sequencing here drew on CD4+ or CD8+ T cells sorted from blood, taken in a trial of the OX40 agonist ivuxolimab. This receptor was identified in an adult with an advanced solid tumor such as melanoma, head and neck, liver or kidney cancer. The chain has TRBV6-4 and TRBJ1-1; D possibly corresponds to TRBD1 (6 bases). CDR3: CASRREQGNTEAFF. The DNA for the CDR3 is TGTGCCAGCAGACGAGAACAGGGGAACACTGAAGCTTTCTTT.